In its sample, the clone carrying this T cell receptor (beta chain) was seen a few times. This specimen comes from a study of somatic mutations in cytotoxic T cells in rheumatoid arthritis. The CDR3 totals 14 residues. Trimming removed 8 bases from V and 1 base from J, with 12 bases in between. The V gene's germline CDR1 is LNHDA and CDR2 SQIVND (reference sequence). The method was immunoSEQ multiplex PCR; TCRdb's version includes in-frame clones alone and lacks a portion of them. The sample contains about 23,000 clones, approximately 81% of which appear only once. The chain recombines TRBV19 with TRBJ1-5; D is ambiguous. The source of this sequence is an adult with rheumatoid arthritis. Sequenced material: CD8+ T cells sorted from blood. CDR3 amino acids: CASWVKQSNQPQHF. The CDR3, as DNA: TGTGCCAGTTGGGTCAAACAGAGCAATCAGCCCCAGCATTTT.